The clone carrying this T cell receptor (beta chain) appeared a single time. CDR1 and CDR2 (germline): MNHEY, SVGAGI. CDR3 size: 15 residues. Unmatched junction bases numbered 6, after V lost 7 bases and J lost 0 bases. The data belong to a study of tumour-infiltrating T cells in Burkitt lymphoma. On the study more broadly: Overall and progression-free survival were predicted by productive clonality.

The repertoire was sequenced with immunoSEQ multiplex PCR; TCRdb's copy has only in-frame clones and lacks some. The sample shows 11,000 to 15,000 clones, more than 70% of them seen only once. The chain is built from TRBV6-5 and TRBJ2-1, with TRBD2 matching over 7 bases. This TCR was sampled from a human donor with diffuse large B-cell lymphoma. The sample comprised tumor tissue. The DNA of the CDR3 is TGTGCCAGCAAACAAGCGGGGAGCTCCTACAATGAGCAGTTCTTC. It encodes CASKQAGSSYNEQFF.